This record looks at one T cell receptor beta chain sequence and its context. No antigen is known for it. This specimen comes from a study of cytomegalovirus exposure and HLA in healthy donors. Primers for the PCR totalled 60 Vbeta and 13 Jbeta. Using immunoSEQ multiplex PCR, the repertoire was profiled, and TCRdb retains in-frame clones only, with some absent. The sample includes over 130,000 clones, around 82% of them seen just once. Germline lookup yields CDR1 SGHRS and CDR2 YFSETQ. V lost 0 bases, J lost 4 bases, and 6 bases stayed unmatched. This CDR3 region has 16 residues. General study results and limits: Analysis was performed later, and it showed HLA-associated TCR beta chains to be more clonally expanded than equally common others.

The source of this sequence is a man aged 50-59 years in good health and CMV-seronegative. The chain recombines TRBV5-1 with TRBJ2-3; 9 bases align to TRBD2. The sequenced sample consisted of PBMCs. The CDR3 sequence is CASSLGTSESSDTQYF. CDR3 in DNA: TGCGCCAGCAGCTTGGGGACTAGCGAATCTTCAGATACGCAGTATTTT.